This TCR beta chain was captured by sequencing in a study of technical replicates of blood from several donors. The table came from immunoSEQ multiplex PCR; TCRdb's copy has only in-frame clones and leaves some out. The sample holds 84,000 or so clones, around 93% seen once. Sequencing was performed on T cells isolated from PBMCs. The TCR comes from a human donor in good health.

The CDR3 DNA reads TGTGCCAGCAGCCCTATTGAGAACACTGAAGCTTTCTTT. Translated, it gives CASSPIENTEAFF. This chain joins TRBV6-5 and TRBJ1-1; no definite D call. Germline CDR1 and CDR2: MNHEY and SVGAGI. Trimming stripped 6 bases from V and 1 base from J, with 9 bases between. The CDR3 is made up of 13 amino acids.